This entry is about one T cell receptor (beta chain). The antigen remains unidentified. These data belong to a study of monozygotic twins with inflammatory bowel disease. Study conclusions and caveats: With inverse Simpson as the measure, TCRbeta diversity was lower in IBD patients than in healthy co-twins. The authors note that differing immunosuppressive treatments may have added variability to patient repertoires. Twin pairs that were concordant did not differ from discordant pairs in repertoire similarity, possibly from limited power.

Addition of UMIs with a 6-nucleotide sample barcode was achieved by template switching. TCRdb reprocessed the 5' RACE reads, with one entry per CDR3 protein and no DNA. The listing contains 300,000 to 400,000 distinct CDR3 sequences. Germline CDR1 reads SEHNR; CDR2 reads FQNEAQ (reference sequence). This CDR3 has 12 residues. The chain joins TRBV7-9 to TRBJ1-1. The receptor's source is a human donor with ulcerative colitis or Crohn's disease, or a healthy co-twin of an affected twin (not recorded which). Sequenced input: blood. CDR3 loop: CASSPWNTEAFF.